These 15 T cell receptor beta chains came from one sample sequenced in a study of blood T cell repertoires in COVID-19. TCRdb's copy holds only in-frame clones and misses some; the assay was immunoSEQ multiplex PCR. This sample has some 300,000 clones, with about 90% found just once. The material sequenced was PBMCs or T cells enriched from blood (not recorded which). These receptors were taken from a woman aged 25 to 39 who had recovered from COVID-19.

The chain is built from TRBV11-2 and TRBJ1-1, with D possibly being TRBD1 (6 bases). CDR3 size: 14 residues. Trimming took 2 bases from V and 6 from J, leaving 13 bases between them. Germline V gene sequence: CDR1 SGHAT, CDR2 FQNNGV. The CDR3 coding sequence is TGTGCCAGCAGCTTACCTTCAGGGGTGGCTGAAGCTTTCTTT. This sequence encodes CASSLPSGVAEAFF.

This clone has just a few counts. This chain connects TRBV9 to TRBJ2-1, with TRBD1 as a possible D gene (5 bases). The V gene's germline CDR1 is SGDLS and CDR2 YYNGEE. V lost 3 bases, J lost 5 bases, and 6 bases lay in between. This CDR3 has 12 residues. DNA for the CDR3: TGTGCCAGCAGCGCCAGGGACAATGAGCAGTTCTTC. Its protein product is CASSARDNEQFF.

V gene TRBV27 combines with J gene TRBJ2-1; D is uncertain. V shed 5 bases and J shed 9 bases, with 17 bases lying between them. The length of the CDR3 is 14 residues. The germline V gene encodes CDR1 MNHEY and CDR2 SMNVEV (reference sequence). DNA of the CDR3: TGTGCCAGCAGTCCTAGATATATTAATGGTGAGCAGTTCTTC. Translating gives CASSPRYINGEQFF.

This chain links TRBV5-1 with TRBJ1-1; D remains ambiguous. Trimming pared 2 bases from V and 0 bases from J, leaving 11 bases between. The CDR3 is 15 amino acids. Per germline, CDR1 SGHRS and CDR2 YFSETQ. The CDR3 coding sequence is TGCGCCAGCAGCTTAGAGGGTTGGATGAACACTGAAGCTTTCTTT. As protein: CASSLEGWMNTEAFF.

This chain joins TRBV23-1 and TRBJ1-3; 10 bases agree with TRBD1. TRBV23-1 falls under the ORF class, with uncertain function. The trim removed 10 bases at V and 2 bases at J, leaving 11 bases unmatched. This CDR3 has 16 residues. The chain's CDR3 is CATWSGDRGTGNTIYF. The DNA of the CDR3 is TGCGCCACCTGGTCGGGGGACAGGGGAACTGGAAACACCATATATTTT.

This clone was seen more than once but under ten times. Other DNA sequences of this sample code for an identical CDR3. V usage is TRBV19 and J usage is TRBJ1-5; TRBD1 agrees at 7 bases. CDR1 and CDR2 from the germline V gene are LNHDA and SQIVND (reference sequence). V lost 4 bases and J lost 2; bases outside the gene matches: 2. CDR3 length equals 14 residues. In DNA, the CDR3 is TGTGCCAGTAGTACCACAGGGGGCAATCAGCCCCAGCATTTT. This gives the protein CASSTTGGNQPQHF.

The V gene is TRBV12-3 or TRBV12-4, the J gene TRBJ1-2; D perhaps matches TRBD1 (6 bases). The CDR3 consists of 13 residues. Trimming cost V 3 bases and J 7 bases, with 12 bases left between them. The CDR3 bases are TGTGCCAGCAGTTTCTCAGGGGTCGGTGGCTACACCTTC. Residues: CASSFSGVGGYTF.

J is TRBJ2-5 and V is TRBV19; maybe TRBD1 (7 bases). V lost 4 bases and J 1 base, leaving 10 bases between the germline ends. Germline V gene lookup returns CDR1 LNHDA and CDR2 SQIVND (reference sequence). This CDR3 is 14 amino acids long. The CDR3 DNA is TGTGCCAGTAGTACAGGGGGGCTCCAAGAGACCCAGTACTTC. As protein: CASSTGGLQETQYF.

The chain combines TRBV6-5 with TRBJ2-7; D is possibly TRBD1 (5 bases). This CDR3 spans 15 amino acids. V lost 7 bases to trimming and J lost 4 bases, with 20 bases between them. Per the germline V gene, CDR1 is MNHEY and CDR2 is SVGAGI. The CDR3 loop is CASIDPGAGKYEQYF. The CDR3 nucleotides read TGTGCCAGCATCGACCCTGGGGCAGGGAAGTACGAGCAGTACTTC.

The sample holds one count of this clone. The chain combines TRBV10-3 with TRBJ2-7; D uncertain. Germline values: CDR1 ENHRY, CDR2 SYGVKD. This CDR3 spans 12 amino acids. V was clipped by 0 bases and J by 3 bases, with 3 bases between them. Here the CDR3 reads CAISESRYEQYF. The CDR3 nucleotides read TGTGCCATCAGTGAGTCGCGCTACGAGCAGTACTTC.

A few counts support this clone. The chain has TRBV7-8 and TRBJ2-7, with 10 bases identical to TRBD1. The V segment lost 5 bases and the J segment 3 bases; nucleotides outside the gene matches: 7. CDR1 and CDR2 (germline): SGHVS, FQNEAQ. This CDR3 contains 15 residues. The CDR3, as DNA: TGTGCCAGCAGCCGAACTGACAGGGGGCTCTACGAGCAGTACTTC. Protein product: CASSRTDRGLYEQYF.

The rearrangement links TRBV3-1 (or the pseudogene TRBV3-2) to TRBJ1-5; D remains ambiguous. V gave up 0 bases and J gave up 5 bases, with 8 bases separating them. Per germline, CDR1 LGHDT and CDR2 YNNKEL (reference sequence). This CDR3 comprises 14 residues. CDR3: CASSQDTIDQPQHF. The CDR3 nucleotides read TGTGCCAGCAGCCAAGATACCATAGATCAGCCCCAGCATTTT.

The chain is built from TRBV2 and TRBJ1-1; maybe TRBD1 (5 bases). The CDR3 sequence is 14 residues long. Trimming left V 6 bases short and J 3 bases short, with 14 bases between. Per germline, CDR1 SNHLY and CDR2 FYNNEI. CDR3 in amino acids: CASSAKQADTEAFF. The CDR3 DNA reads TGTGCCAGCAGCGCAAAACAGGCCGACACTGAAGCTTTCTTT. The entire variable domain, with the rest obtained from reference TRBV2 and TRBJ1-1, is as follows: EPEVTQTPSHQVTQMGQEVILRCVPISNHLYFYWYRQILGQKVEFLVSFYNNEISEKSEIFDDQFSVERPDGSNFTLKIRSTKLEDSAMYFCASSAKQADTEAFFGQGTRLTVV.

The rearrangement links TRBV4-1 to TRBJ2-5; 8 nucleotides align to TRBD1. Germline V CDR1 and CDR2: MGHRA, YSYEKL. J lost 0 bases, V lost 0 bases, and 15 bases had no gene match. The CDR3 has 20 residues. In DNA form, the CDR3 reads TGCGCCAGCAGCCAAGAAATAAGTCAGGGGGCGAGGACCTACCAAGAGACCCAGTACTTC. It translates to CASSQEISQGARTYQETQYF.

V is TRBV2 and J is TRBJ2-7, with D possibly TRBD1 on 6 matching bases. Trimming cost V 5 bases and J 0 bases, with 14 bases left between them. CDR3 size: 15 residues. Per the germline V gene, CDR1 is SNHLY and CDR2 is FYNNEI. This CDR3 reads CASSSGHSSSYEQYF. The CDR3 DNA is TGTGCCAGCAGTTCGGGACATTCGAGCTCCTACGAGCAGTACTTC.